Included here is one T cell receptor (beta chain) sequence, with context. This entry is derived from a study of blood T cell repertoires in COVID-19. The table came from immunoSEQ multiplex PCR; TCRdb's copy has only in-frame clones and leaves some out. The sample includes about 39,000 clones, about 82% seen only once; the top ten take 9.9%. After removal of 3 bases from V and 6 bases from J, the junction contained 5 bases not matched to a gene. The germline gives CDR1 SGDLS, CDR2 YYNGEE. The length of the CDR3 is 16 residues. This TCR was sampled from a human donor in a cohort sampled during active COVID-19. The material sequenced was peripheral blood. The rearrangement joins TRBV9 to TRBJ2-3; 15 bases align to TRBD2. The CDR3 bases are TGTGCCAGCAGCGAGGGACTAGCGGGAGGTAGGGATACGCAGTATTTT. Protein sequence: CASSEGLAGGRDTQYF.